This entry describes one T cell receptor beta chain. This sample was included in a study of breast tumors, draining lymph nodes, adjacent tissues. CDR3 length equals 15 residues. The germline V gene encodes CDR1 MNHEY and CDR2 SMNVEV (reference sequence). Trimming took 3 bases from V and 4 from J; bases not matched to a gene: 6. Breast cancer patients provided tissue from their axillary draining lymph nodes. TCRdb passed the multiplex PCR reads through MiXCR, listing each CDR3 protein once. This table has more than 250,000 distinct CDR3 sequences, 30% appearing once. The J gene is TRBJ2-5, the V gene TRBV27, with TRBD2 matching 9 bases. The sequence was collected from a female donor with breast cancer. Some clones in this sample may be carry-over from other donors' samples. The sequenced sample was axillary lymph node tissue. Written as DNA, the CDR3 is TGTGCCAGCAGTTTGAGCGGGAGGTTAAGAGAGACCCAGTACTTC. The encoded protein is CASSLSGRLRETQYF.